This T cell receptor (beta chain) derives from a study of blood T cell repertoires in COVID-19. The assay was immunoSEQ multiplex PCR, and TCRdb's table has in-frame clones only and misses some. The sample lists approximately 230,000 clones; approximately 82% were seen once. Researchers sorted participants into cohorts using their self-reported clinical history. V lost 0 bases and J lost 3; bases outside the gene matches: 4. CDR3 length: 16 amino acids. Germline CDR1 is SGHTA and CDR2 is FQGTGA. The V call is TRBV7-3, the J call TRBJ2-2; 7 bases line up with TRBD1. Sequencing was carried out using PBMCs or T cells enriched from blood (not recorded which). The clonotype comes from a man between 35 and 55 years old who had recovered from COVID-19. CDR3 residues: CASSLTIRGHTGELFF. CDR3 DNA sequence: TGTGCCAGCAGCTTAACGATAAGGGGGCACACCGGGGAGCTGTTTTTT.